This paragraph reports one T cell receptor (beta chain). Antigen unknown. This sample is part of a study of cytomegalovirus exposure and HLA in healthy donors. Study-wide results and caveats: A few chains tied to CMV proved CMV antigen-specific in vitro.

The PCR used 60 Vbeta and 13 Jbeta primers. Sequenced by immunoSEQ multiplex PCR; TCRdb stores in-frame clones only, minus some. The repertoire holds 100,000 to 150,000 clones, with more than 70% as singletons. Germline V gene lookup returns CDR1 SGHTS and CDR2 YDEGEE. Trimming stripped 5 bases from V and 2 bases from J, with 16 bases between. The CDR3 is made up of 15 amino acids. The sample comprised PBMCs. This rearrangement joins TRBV5-8 to TRBJ1-2, with a weak D call TRBD1 (5 bases). The sequence was collected from an older woman in good health and CMV-seronegative. CDR3 sequence reads: CASRPEGVRNYGYTF. The CDR3 nucleotides read TGTGCCAGCAGACCAGAAGGGGTCAGGAACTATGGCTACACCTTC.